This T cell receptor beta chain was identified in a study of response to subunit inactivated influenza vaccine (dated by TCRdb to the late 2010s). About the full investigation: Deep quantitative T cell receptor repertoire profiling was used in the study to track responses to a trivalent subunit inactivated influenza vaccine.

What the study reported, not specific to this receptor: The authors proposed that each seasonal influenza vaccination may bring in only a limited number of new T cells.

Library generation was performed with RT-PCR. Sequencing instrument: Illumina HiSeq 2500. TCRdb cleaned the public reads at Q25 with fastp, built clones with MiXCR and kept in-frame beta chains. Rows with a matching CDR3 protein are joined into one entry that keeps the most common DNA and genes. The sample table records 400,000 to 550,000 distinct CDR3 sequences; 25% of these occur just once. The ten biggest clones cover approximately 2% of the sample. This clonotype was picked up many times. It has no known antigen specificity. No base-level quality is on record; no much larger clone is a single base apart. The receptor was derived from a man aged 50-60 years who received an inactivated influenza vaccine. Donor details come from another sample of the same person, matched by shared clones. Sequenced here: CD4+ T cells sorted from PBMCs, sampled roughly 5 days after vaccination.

The bases are TGCGCCAGCAGGCCTCCCGGGACAGATAATTCACCCCTCCACTTT. It translates to CASRPPGTDNSPLHF. The rearranged chain carries TRBV5-1 and TRBJ1-6; TRBD1 fits 7 bases in the junction. Counted from cysteine to phenylalanine, this CDR3 has 15 amino acids. The read is trimmed to its CDR3 DNA, 45 bases read in frame from base 1. Relative to germline, V is missing 5 bases and J is missing 5 bases, with 7 bases of the junction outside any gene match. Reading the germline V gene gives CDR1 SGHRS and CDR2 YFSETQ.